Sequencing of this TCR beta chain was carried out in a study of spatial heterogeneity in lung cancer. TCRdb recomputed calls from the 5' RACE reads with MiXCR, one row per CDR3 protein. Among about 3,700 distinct CDR3 sequences listed, approximately 25% were seen once. This clonotype is deemed medium-sized. The antigen remains undetermined. For a library built for alpha chains, this beta chain is a stray read; little rests on its size. Germline CDR1 reads SNHLY; CDR2 reads FYNNEI. Trimming removed 6 bases at V and 6 bases at J, with 12 bases between. This CDR3 has 14 amino acids. Study results and limitations: How many expanded intratumoral alpha and beta TCRs were present tracked the tumor mutation count, which was a count of nonsynonymous mutations.

As to time point: sample taken at primary tumor resection. Researchers sequenced whole RNA taken from tumor, nontumor lung or frozen PBMC without sorting. This clonotype was sampled from a male donor with early-stage non-small cell lung cancer. The sample in question was lung tumor tissue, obtained at surgery. The chain joins TRBV2 to TRBJ1-6; D call uncertain. The CDR3 protein is CASRNQAVNSPLHF. The CDR3 DNA reads as TGTGCCAGCAGGAACCAGGCTGTTAATTCACCCCTCCACTTT.